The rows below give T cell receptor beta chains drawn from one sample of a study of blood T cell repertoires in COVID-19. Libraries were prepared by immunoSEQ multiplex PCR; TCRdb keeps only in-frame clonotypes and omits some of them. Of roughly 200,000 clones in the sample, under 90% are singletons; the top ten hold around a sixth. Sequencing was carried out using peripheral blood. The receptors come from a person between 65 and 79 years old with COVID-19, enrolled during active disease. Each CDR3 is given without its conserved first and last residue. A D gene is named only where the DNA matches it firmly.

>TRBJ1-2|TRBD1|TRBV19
ASSEDRVYYGYT
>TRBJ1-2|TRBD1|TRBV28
ASSLALGQGGGYT
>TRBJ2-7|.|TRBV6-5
ASTVPGTTYEQY
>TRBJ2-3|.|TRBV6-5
AGSGRGNTDTQY
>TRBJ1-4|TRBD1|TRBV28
ASSLWTGKNEKLF
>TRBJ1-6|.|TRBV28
ASSPSAGSGSPLH
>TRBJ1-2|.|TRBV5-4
ASSHPDRYGYT
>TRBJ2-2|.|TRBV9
ASSVELDDTGELF
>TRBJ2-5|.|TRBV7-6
ASSLWPSGDVRETQY
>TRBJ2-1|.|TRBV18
ASSPGPGGGRSNYNEQF
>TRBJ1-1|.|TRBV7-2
ASSGALNTEAF
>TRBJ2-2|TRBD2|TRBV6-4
ASSPLAANTGELF
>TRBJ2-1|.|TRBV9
ASSAASGDITYNEQF
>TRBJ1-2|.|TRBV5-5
ASSTDLNRDGYT
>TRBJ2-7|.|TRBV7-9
ASSAGQGGEY
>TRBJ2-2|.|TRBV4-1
ASSHYSELNTGELF
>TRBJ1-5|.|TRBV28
ASTGSNQPQH
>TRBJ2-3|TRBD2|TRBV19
ASREGVLADTQY
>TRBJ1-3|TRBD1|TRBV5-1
ASRPSPGQELTGNTIY
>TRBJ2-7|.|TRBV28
ASNPGGLLYEQY
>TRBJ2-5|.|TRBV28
ASSAQGRGTQY
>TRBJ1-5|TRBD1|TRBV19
ASSPSTGGSNQPQH
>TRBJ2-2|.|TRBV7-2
ASRDWSNTGELF
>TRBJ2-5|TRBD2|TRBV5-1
ASSLGLAAKETQY
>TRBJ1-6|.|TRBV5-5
ASSLGTVRNSPLH
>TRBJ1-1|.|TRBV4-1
ASSQVSRTEAF